A selection of T cell receptor beta chains follows, all from one sample in a study of T cell responses to AZD1222 COVID-19 vaccine. TCRdb's table, derived via immunoSEQ multiplex PCR, lists solely in-frame clones and lacks some. This sample has around 110,000 clones; around nine tenths occur once, and the top ten carry around 20%. Sequenced material: peripheral blood, taken on day 0 of AZD1222 vaccination. Receptor source: an adult in good health. The CDR3 runs from the conserved cysteine through the conserved F or W. D genes are given only for firm matches. For some rows the clone size is stated as once, few or many, or as a class when expanded; others skip it.

j_call: TRBJ1-4
d_call: .
v_call: TRBV7-2
clone_size: .
cdr3_nt: TGTGCCAGCAGTTTGGACAGCATAAATGAAAAACTGTTTTTT
cdr3_aa: CASSLDSINEKLFF

j_call: TRBJ2-2
d_call: TRBD1
v_call: TRBV7-7
clone_size: .
cdr3_nt: TGTGCCAGCAGCTCCACAGGGGGTATTGCCGGGGAGCTGTTTTTT
cdr3_aa: CASSSTGGIAGELFF

j_call: TRBJ2-3
d_call: .
v_call: TRBV29-1
clone_size: .
cdr3_nt: TGCAGCGTCACGGTCGGGGTGAGGACAGATACGCAGTATTTT
cdr3_aa: CSVTVGVRTDTQYF

j_call: TRBJ2-1
d_call: .
v_call: TRBV5-8
clone_size: .
cdr3_nt: TGTGCCAGCAGCTTGTTGGCTAGCCGATTTAACAATGAGCAGTTCTTC
cdr3_aa: CASSLLASRFNNEQFF

j_call: TRBJ1-5
d_call: .
v_call: TRBV19
clone_size: .
cdr3_nt: TGTGCCAGTTCAGTTGATAGCAATCAGCCCCAGCATTTT
cdr3_aa: CASSVDSNQPQHF

j_call: TRBJ2-5
d_call: TRBD2
v_call: TRBV7-9
clone_size: .
cdr3_nt: TGTGCCAGCAGCTTACCCGGGGGGGCCGGGGAGACCCAGTACTTC
cdr3_aa: CASSLPGGAGETQYF

j_call: TRBJ2-7
d_call: TRBD1
v_call: TRBV3-1/TRBV3-2
clone_size: .
cdr3_nt: TGTGCCACACAAAGGGACAGAGGTTACGAGCAGTACTTC
cdr3_aa: CATQRDRGYEQYF

j_call: TRBJ1-4
d_call: .
v_call: TRBV15
clone_size: .
cdr3_nt: TGTGCCACCAGCAGAGATGGGCAGAGAATCGAAAAACTGTTTTTT
cdr3_aa: CATSRDGQRIEKLFF

j_call: TRBJ1-2
d_call: .
v_call: TRBV6-5
clone_size: .
cdr3_nt: TGTGCCAGCAGAAAAAACCGGGCGGGAGGCTACACCTTC
cdr3_aa: CASRKNRAGGYTF

j_call: TRBJ1-3
d_call: TRBD1
v_call: TRBV25-1
clone_size: .
cdr3_nt: TGTGCCAGCAGTGAAGGGACAGGTACCAACTCTGGAAACACCATATATTTT
cdr3_aa: CASSEGTGTNSGNTIYF

j_call: TRBJ1-5
d_call: .
v_call: TRBV2
clone_size: .
cdr3_nt: TGTGCCAGCAGTGAACTCAGGGCCAGCAATCAGCCCCAGCATTTT
cdr3_aa: CASSELRASNQPQHF

j_call: TRBJ2-1
d_call: .
v_call: TRBV9
clone_size: .
cdr3_nt: TGTGCCAGCAGCGTAGCCCCTTACAATGAGCAGTTCTTC
cdr3_aa: CASSVAPYNEQFF

j_call: TRBJ2-4
d_call: .
v_call: TRBV5-1
clone_size: .
cdr3_nt: TGCGCCAGCAGCTTGGGAGGGGCTATTCTAGCCAAAAACATTCAGTACTTC
cdr3_aa: CASSLGGAILAKNIQYF

j_call: TRBJ2-1
d_call: .
v_call: TRBV7-9
clone_size: .
cdr3_nt: TGTGCCAGCAGCTTAGTGATGGGGGCTGGGGACGAGCAGTTCTTC
cdr3_aa: CASSLVMGAGDEQFF

j_call: TRBJ2-3
d_call: .
v_call: TRBV4-2
clone_size: .
cdr3_nt: TGTGCCAGCAGCCAAGAGTGGGCTTCGAAGGTTCCTAGCACAGATACGCAGTATTTT
cdr3_aa: CASSQEWASKVPSTDTQYF

j_call: TRBJ1-6
d_call: TRBD1
v_call: TRBV19
clone_size: .
cdr3_nt: TGTGCCAGTAGTATTTCCGGACAGGGTTTCTCACCCCTCCACTTT
cdr3_aa: CASSISGQGFSPLHF

j_call: TRBJ2-5
d_call: .
v_call: TRBV18
clone_size: .
cdr3_nt: TGTGCCAGCTCACCCCTGCGGACTCAAGAGACCCAGTACTTC
cdr3_aa: CASSPLRTQETQYF

j_call: TRBJ1-3
d_call: .
v_call: TRBV5-4
clone_size: .
cdr3_nt: TGTGCCAGCAGCTCCGGACGGACTACTCACTCTGGAAACACCATATATTTT
cdr3_aa: CASSSGRTTHSGNTIYF

j_call: TRBJ2-7
d_call: TRBD1
v_call: TRBV4-3
clone_size: .
cdr3_nt: TGCGCCAGCAGCCACCGGACAGGCTACGAGCAGTACTTC
cdr3_aa: CASSHRTGYEQYF

j_call: TRBJ1-2
d_call: .
v_call: TRBV27
clone_size: .
cdr3_nt: TGTGCCAGCAGTTTATCAGGGGGCTATGGCTACACCTTC
cdr3_aa: CASSLSGGYGYTF

j_call: TRBJ1-2
d_call: .
v_call: TRBV25-1
clone_size: .
cdr3_nt: TGTGCCAGCAGTGGAGATTTTAGGGCGATCACCTTC
cdr3_aa: CASSGDFRAITF

j_call: TRBJ1-2
d_call: TRBD1
v_call: TRBV18
clone_size: once
cdr3_nt: TGTGCCAGCTCGCAGGGGGCCCCGGGTTCGAACTATGGCTACACCTTC
cdr3_aa: CASSQGAPGSNYGYTF

j_call: TRBJ1-6
d_call: .
v_call: TRBV9
clone_size: .
cdr3_nt: TGTGCCAGCAGCCCCCGTCCTGGGACAAATTCACCCCTCCACTTT
cdr3_aa: CASSPRPGTNSPLHF

j_call: TRBJ1-2
d_call: TRBD1
v_call: TRBV13
clone_size: .
cdr3_nt: TGTGCCAACAGCGGACAGGGTCAACGTTGTAACTATGGCTACACCTTC
cdr3_aa: CANSGQGQRCNYGYTF

j_call: TRBJ1-5
d_call: .
v_call: TRBV5-1
clone_size: .
cdr3_nt: TGCGCCAGCAGCCCCTCTTCGGGGAATCAGCCCCAGCATTTT
cdr3_aa: CASSPSSGNQPQHF

j_call: TRBJ2-5
d_call: .
v_call: TRBV3-1/TRBV3-2
clone_size: .
cdr3_nt: TGTGCCAGCAGCCAAGATCACGGAGAGACCCAGTACTTC
cdr3_aa: CASSQDHGETQYF

j_call: TRBJ1-2
d_call: .
v_call: TRBV7-9
clone_size: .
cdr3_nt: TGTGCCAGCAGCCGAGAGACCCCAGGGGCGTATGGCTACACCTTC
cdr3_aa: CASSRETPGAYGYTF

j_call: TRBJ1-3
d_call: .
v_call: TRBV18
clone_size: .
cdr3_nt: TGTGCCAGCTCACCACTCTCGGGGCAGGCTGGAAACACCATATATTTT
cdr3_aa: CASSPLSGQAGNTIYF

j_call: TRBJ1-1
d_call: .
v_call: TRBV11-2
clone_size: .
cdr3_nt: TGTGCCAGCAGCTTAGATCTAGACACTGAAGCTTTCTTT
cdr3_aa: CASSLDLDTEAFF

j_call: TRBJ2-3
d_call: .
v_call: TRBV11-2
clone_size: .
cdr3_nt: TGTGCCAGCAGCTACAGAGGGTCTAACACAGATACGCAGTATTTT
cdr3_aa: CASSYRGSNTDTQYF

j_call: TRBJ2-3
d_call: TRBD2
v_call: TRBV6-2/TRBV6-3
clone_size: .
cdr3_nt: TGTGCCAGCAGTTACTCGACTAGCGGGGGTTCAGATACGCAGTATTTT
cdr3_aa: CASSYSTSGGSDTQYF

j_call: TRBJ1-2
d_call: .
v_call: TRBV18
clone_size: .
cdr3_nt: TGTGCCAGCTCACCATTCAGACAGGACCAGGGCTATGGCTACACCTTC
cdr3_aa: CASSPFRQDQGYGYTF

j_call: TRBJ1-4
d_call: .
v_call: TRBV7-2
clone_size: .
cdr3_nt: TGTGCCACCCGCCTGGGACTCTCTAACTCGGCAACTAATGAAAAACTGTTTTTT
cdr3_aa: CATRLGLSNSATNEKLFF

j_call: TRBJ1-1
d_call: TRBD1
v_call: TRBV29-1
clone_size: .
cdr3_nt: TGCAGCGCCGGACAGGTGGGCACTGAAGCTTTCTTT
cdr3_aa: CSAGQVGTEAFF

j_call: TRBJ2-2
d_call: .
v_call: TRBV9
clone_size: .
cdr3_nt: TGTGCCAGCAGCGTAGGGGTCTGGGGACCAAGTCTGAGGGTTTCCGGGGAGCTGTTTTTT
cdr3_aa: CASSVGVWGPSLRVSGELFF

j_call: TRBJ1-5
d_call: .
v_call: TRBV7-2
clone_size: .
cdr3_nt: TGTGCCAGCAGCTTAGCGGGAGGGGGGAGTTGGCCCCAGCATTTT
cdr3_aa: CASSLAGGGSWPQHF

j_call: TRBJ1-5
d_call: .
v_call: TRBV5-1
clone_size: .
cdr3_nt: TGCGCCAGCAGCTTGGGTCAGAATCAGCCCCAGCATTTT
cdr3_aa: CASSLGQNQPQHF

j_call: TRBJ1-6
d_call: .
v_call: TRBV5-6
clone_size: once
cdr3_nt: TGTGCCAGCAGTCTGTTCAACCGGGACACCCAACATTCACCCCTCCACTTT
cdr3_aa: CASSLFNRDTQHSPLHF

j_call: TRBJ1-3
d_call: .
v_call: TRBV30
clone_size: .
cdr3_nt: TGTGCCTGGAGTCTCTCTGGAAACACCATATATTTT
cdr3_aa: CAWSLSGNTIYF

j_call: TRBJ1-6
d_call: .
v_call: TRBV27
clone_size: .
cdr3_nt: TGTGCCAGCAGTTTTAGGGACACGACGCCACCCCTCCACTTT
cdr3_aa: CASSFRDTTPPLHF

j_call: TRBJ1-5
d_call: .
v_call: TRBV6-6
clone_size: .
cdr3_nt: TGTGCCAGCAGTAACCAGGCGCAGCCCCAGCATTTT
cdr3_aa: CASSNQAQPQHF

j_call: TRBJ1-2
d_call: .
v_call: TRBV2
clone_size: .
cdr3_nt: TGTGCCAGCAGTGGGGCTAACTATGGCTACACCTTC
cdr3_aa: CASSGANYGYTF